A single sample gave rise to the 23 T cell receptor beta chains below, sequenced in a study of read filtering for tumor transcriptome and immune sequencing. The library was built from approximately 400 ng RNA with molecular barcoded adaptors for alpha/delta and beta/gamma chains. TCRdb re-called the reads with MiXCR, one entry per CDR3 protein. The table has about 48,000 distinct CDR3 sequences, approximately 18% seen once. Sequenced input: a population of CD138-negative cells sorted from bone marrow. The receptors come from a donor aged 40 or over with multiple myeloma.

This clonotype was counted at least ten times. V usage is TRBV3-1 and J usage is TRBJ2-2; D might be TRBD2 (6 bases). The CDR3 runs 17 residues. Trimming shortened V by 4 bases and J by 1 base, and 16 bases separated the two germline ends. Germline assignment: CDR1 LGHDT and CDR2 YNNKEL (reference sequence). The CDR3 coding sequence is TGTGCCAGCAGCCCGATCGAACTAGCCCTGAACACCGGGGAGCTGTTTTTT. It yields the protein CASSPIELALNTGELFF.

This clonotype was observed many times. The gene calls are TRBV5-1 and TRBJ2-1; TRBD1 agrees at 9 bases. Germline trimming cut 4 bases from V and 0 bases from J; bases unmatched to any gene: 5. The germline V gene encodes CDR1 SGHRS and CDR2 YFSETQ. The CDR3 consists of 16 residues. The CDR3 protein is CASSKETGGSYNEQFF. CDR3 nucleotides: TGCGCCAGCAGCAAAGAGACAGGGGGCTCCTACAATGAGCAGTTCTTC.

With regard to this clonotype: It may be a read error: a sequence one base away is much more abundant. V and J are TRBV7-2 and TRBJ2-1, with D maybe TRBD1 (6 bases). The V and J ends lost 6 bases and 9 bases respectively, with 21 bases between them. Germline CDR1 and CDR2: SGHTA and FQGNSA. The CDR3 is 15 residues long. Here the CDR3 DNA reads TGTGCCAGCAGTCCAGGGTCTGGGGGCCGTAGTGAGCAGTTCTTC. Its protein product is CASSPGSGGRSEQFF. The full variable domain, with the rest looked up from reference TRBV7-2 and TRBJ2-1, is GAGVSQSPSNKVTEKGKDVELRCDPISGHTALYWYRQSLGQGLEFLIYFQGNSAPDKSGLPSDRFSAERTGGSVSTLTIQRTQQEDSAVYLCASSPGSGGRSEQFFGPGTRLTVL.

J is TRBJ2-3 and V is TRBV10-3, with D possibly being TRBD2 (6 bases). Germline CDR1 reads ENHRY; CDR2 reads SYGVKD. V shed 7 bases and J shed 4 bases, with 12 bases lying between them. This CDR3 comprises 13 residues. The CDR3 DNA is TGTGCCATCACCGGGACTGGCTCAGATACGCAGTATTTT. Encoded protein: CAITGTGSDTQYF.

This clonotype has a count of ten or more. The chain employs TRBV7-6 and TRBJ2-7, with unresolved D. The V and J ends lost 5 bases and 1 base respectively, with 18 bases between them. Germline V gives CDR1 SGHVS, CDR2 FNYEAQ. The CDR3 consists of 16 residues. The CDR3 here is CASSPTASTVSYEQYF. CDR3 sequence (DNA): TGTGCCAGCAGCCCTACTGCGTCGACTGTTTCCTACGAGCAGTACTTC.

In this sample, this clonotype is medium-sized. The rearrangement uses TRBV18 and TRBJ2-1, with 9 bases matching TRBD2. V was clipped by 3 bases and J by 16 bases; unmatched bases: 10. Germline CDR1 and CDR2: KGHSH and LQKENI. This CDR3 has 13 residues. The CDR3 sequence is CASSPRTSDSLFF. DNA for the CDR3: TGTGCCAGCTCACCGCGGACTAGCGATTCCCTATTCTTC.

A word on this clonotype: One base away lies a much larger clone, so this may be a sequencing read error. The chain joins TRBV2 to TRBJ2-1, with D perhaps TRBD1 (8 bases). This CDR3 region has 13 residues. V lost 5 bases and J 15 bases, leaving 20 bases between the germline ends. Germline V gene sequence: CDR1 SNHLY, CDR2 FYNNEI. CDR3 loop: CASSPTGGVRPFF. The CDR3 nucleotides are TGTGCCAGCAGTCCAACAGGGGGGGTAAGGCCGTTCTTC. Filled out from reference TRBV2 and TRBJ2-1, the complete variable domain reads EPEVTQTPSHQVTQMGQEVILRCVPISNHLYFYWYRQILGQKVEFLVSFYNNEISEKSEIFDDQFSVERPDGSNFTLKIRSTKLEDSAMYFCASSPTGGVRPFFGPGTRLTVL.

This clonotype was seen repeatedly, ten times or more. This chain joins TRBV7-9 and TRBJ2-1, with D hard to call. In germline, CDR1 is SEHNR, CDR2 FQNEAQ (reference sequence). The CDR3 has 17 amino acids. V was cut by 3 bases and J by 8 bases, with 23 bases left in between. DNA for the CDR3: TGTGCCAGCAGCTTTACTCACAGACGGAGCGAAGACGATGAGCAGTTCTTC. Protein sequence: CASSFTHRRSEDDEQFF.

The sample holds a few counts of this clonotype. The chain carries TRBV19 and TRBJ2-2; 12 positions agree with TRBD2. The junction had 5 bases not matched to a gene; V was cut back by 6 bases and J by 0 bases. The germline gives CDR1 LNHDA, CDR2 SQIVND (reference sequence). This CDR3 spans 17 amino acids. Here the CDR3 reads CASRGLAGLANTGELFF. In nucleotides, the CDR3 is TGTGCCAGTAGAGGACTAGCGGGACTTGCGAACACCGGGGAGCTGTTTTTT.

Comment on this clonotype: One base away lies a much larger clone, so this may be a sequencing read error. V gene TRBV27 combines with J gene TRBJ2-5, with no clear D. Trimming removed 3 bases at V and 5 bases at J, with 10 bases between. CDR3 length equals 13 residues. From germline, CDR1 is MNHEY and CDR2 SMNVEV (reference sequence). The CDR3 DNA follows: TGTGCCAGCAGTTTTACCGGTCACGAGACCCAGTACTTC. Protein product: CASSFTGHETQYF.

The V gene is TRBV5-6, the J gene TRBJ2-4; weak D call: TRBD2 (5 bases). The CDR3 covers 14 residues. Trimming took off 3 bases at V and 6 bases at J, with 13 bases between the two ends. Germline V CDR1 and CDR2: SGHDT, YYEEEE. As DNA, the CDR3 is TGTGCCAGCAGCTCCGTCGGGGTTGGAAACATTCAGTACTTC. Protein sequence: CASSSVGVGNIQYF.

There are many counts of this clonotype. The chain recombines TRBV2 with TRBJ2-5; D is tentatively TRBD1 or TRBD2 (5 bases each). The length of the CDR3 is 16 residues. Germline V gene data show CDR1 as SNHLY and CDR2 as FYNNEI. Trimming removed 4 bases at V and 2 bases at J, with 17 bases between. The CDR3 sequence: CASSVGRGAKQETQYF. The CDR3, as DNA: TGTGCCAGCAGTGTAGGGCGAGGGGCGAAACAAGAGACCCAGTACTTC.

There are many counts of this clonotype. The chain couples TRBV20-1 to TRBJ2-1, with 8 positions matching TRBD2. The CDR3 is made up of 14 amino acids. The trim removed 5 bases at V and 5 bases at J, leaving 8 bases unmatched. Germline CDR1 and CDR2: DFQATT and SNEGSKA (reference sequence). This CDR3 reads CSADASGLHNEQFF. The CDR3 region has the DNA TGCAGTGCTGACGCTAGCGGGCTACACAATGAGCAGTTCTTC.

The J gene is TRBJ1-4, the V gene TRBV5-4, with D possibly matching TRBD1 (5 bases). There are 15 residues in the CDR3. V lost 8 bases and J 10 bases, leaving 24 bases between the germline ends. Germline CDR1 and CDR2: SGHNT and YYREEE (reference sequence). The CDR3 DNA reads as TGTGCCAGAAGCCTTCCGGGACTCCCGCAACGAAAACTGTTTTTT. Translating it yields CARSLPGLPQRKLFF. Variable domain in full (rest from reference TRBV5-4 and TRBJ1-4): ETGVTQSPTHLIKTRGQQVTLRCSSQSGHNTVSWYQQALGQGPQFIFQYYREEENGRGNFPPRFSGLQFPNYSSELNVNALELDDSALYLCARSLPGLPQRKLFFGSGTQLSVL.

The J gene is TRBJ2-1, the V gene TRBV3-1, with D possibly matching TRBD2 (5 bases). Germline CDR1 is LGHDT and CDR2 is YNNKEL (reference sequence). This CDR3 is 14 amino acids long. Trimming left V 1 base short and J 1 base short, with 5 bases between. This chain's CDR3 is CASSQGRSYNEQFF. Here the CDR3 DNA reads TGTGCCAGCAGCCAAGGGAGGTCCTACAATGAGCAGTTCTTC.

This CDR3 reads CASRPEATDTDTQYF. CDR3 coding DNA: TGTGCCAGCAGACCCGAGGCAACCGACACAGATACGCAGTATTTT. This sequence joins TRBV2 and TRBJ2-3; D is ambiguous. V lost 6 bases and J lost 2, with 15 bases in between. The germline V gene has CDR1 SNHLY and CDR2 FYNNEI. The CDR3 extends over 15 amino acids.

Notes on this clonotype: A much larger clonotype is one base distant, so this may be a read error. The J gene is TRBJ1-5, the V gene TRBV9; tentative D call: TRBD1 (5 bases). The CDR3 loop spans 14 amino acids. Trimming cost V 5 bases and J 7 bases, with 16 bases left between them. Germline V gene sequence: CDR1 SGDLS, CDR2 YYNGEE. CDR3 nucleotide sequence: TGTGCCAGCAGTGCTGGATCTGGGGGGCAGCCCCAGCATTTT. Amino acids: CASSAGSGGQPQHF.

This clonotype was seen ten or more times. For the CDR3, the DNA is TGTGCCAGCTCCGAGGGGGATTTCTTTAGCAATCAGCCCCAGCATTTT. It is translated as CASSEGDFFSNQPQHF. The rearrangement links TRBV6-1 to TRBJ1-5, with a tentative D call TRBD1 (6 bases). Trimming shortened V by 8 bases and J by 0 bases, and 17 bases separated the two germline ends. The CDR3 length is 16 residues. Germline CDR1 reads MNHNS; CDR2 reads SASEGT.

This clonotype has at least ten counts. The rearrangement joins TRBV12-3 or TRBV12-4 to TRBJ1-1, with 7 bases lining up with TRBD1. The V and J ends lost 1 base and 3 bases, in that order; junction bases with no gene match: 8. The CDR3 has 16 residues. CDR3: CASSLGAGGRDTEAFF. CDR3 nucleotides: TGTGCCAGCAGTTTAGGCGCAGGGGGTCGGGACACTGAAGCTTTCTTT.

This clonotype was counted many times. The chain is built from TRBV20-1 and TRBJ2-1; tentatively, D is TRBD1 or TRBD2 (5 bases each). Trimming removed 1 base from V and 3 bases from J, with 10 bases in between. Germline CDR1 is DFQATT and CDR2 is SNEGSKA (reference sequence). CDR3 length: 14 residues. The DNA for the CDR3 is TGCAGTGCTAGAGGGGGGAACGGCTACAATGAGCAGTTCTTC. Protein product: CSARGGNGYNEQFF.

This clonotype was observed a handful of times. CDR3 amino acids: CASSPKAGGSGNTIYF. The CDR3 nucleotides read TGTGCCAGCAGCCCCAAGGCAGGGGGCTCTGGAAACACCATATATTTT. The J gene is TRBJ1-3, the V gene TRBV4-2; 7 nucleotides align to TRBD1. Germline assignment: CDR1 LGHNA and CDR2 YNFKEQ. The CDR3 consists of 16 residues. Germline trimming cut 4 bases from V and 0 bases from J; bases unmatched to any gene: 6.

This clonotype was seen repeatedly, ten times or more. CDR3 sequence (DNA): TGCGCCAGCAGCTTTAGCTTTAACTCCTACAATGAGCAGTTCTTC. It encodes CASSFSFNSYNEQFF. The rearrangement uses TRBV5-1 and TRBJ2-1; D gene uncertain. The CDR3 contains 15 residues. Trimming left V 2 bases short and J 0 bases short, with 9 bases between. The germline gives CDR1 SGHRS, CDR2 YFSETQ.

This clonotype was counted ten times or more. The rearrangement joins TRBV20-1 to TRBJ1-5, with D unresolved. Trimming shortened V by 6 bases and J by 4 bases, and 16 bases separated the two germline ends. The germline CDR1 and CDR2 sequences are DFQATT and SNEGSKA (reference sequence). This CDR3 region has 14 residues. CDR3 nucleotide sequence: TGCAGTGCCTGGGCGGGGAACTGGAATCAGCCCCAGCATTTT. Protein product: CSAWAGNWNQPQHF.